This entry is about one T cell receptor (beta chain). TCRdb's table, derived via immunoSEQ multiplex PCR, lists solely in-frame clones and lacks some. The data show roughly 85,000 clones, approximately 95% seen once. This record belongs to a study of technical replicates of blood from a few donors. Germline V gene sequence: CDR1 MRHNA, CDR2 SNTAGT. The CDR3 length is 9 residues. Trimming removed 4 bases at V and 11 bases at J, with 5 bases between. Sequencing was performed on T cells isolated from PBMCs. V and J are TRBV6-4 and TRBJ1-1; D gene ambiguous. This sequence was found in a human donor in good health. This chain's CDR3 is CASSVCAFF. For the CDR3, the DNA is TGTGCCAGCAGTGTCTGTGCTTTCTTT.